The rows below give T cell receptor beta chains drawn from one sample of a study of blood T cell repertoires in COVID-19. Sequencing was performed with immunoSEQ multiplex PCR; in TCRdb, only in-frame clones are kept and a portion is missing. The repertoire holds about 270,000 clones, with approximately 90% as singletons. Sequencing input: PBMCs or T cells enriched from blood (not recorded which). The receptors come from a woman aged 25 to 39 with acute COVID-19. Each CDR3 is given with its conserved first and last residue. Fields, in order: clone size, D gene, V gene, J gene, CDR3 DNA, CDR3 protein. The D gene is left open where the match is weak. Not all rows give a size; the values are once, few, many and, for expanded clones, a class.

>once|TRBD2|TRBV2|TRBJ2-1
TGTGCCAGCATAAAGGCTAGCGGGATCTACAATGAGCAGTTCTTC
CASIKASGIYNEQFF
>-|-|TRBV4-1|TRBJ2-7
TGCGCCAGCAGCCCAGGACAAGCCTACGAGCAGTACTTC
CASSPGQAYEQYF
>-|TRBD1|TRBV7-9|TRBJ1-3
TGTGCCAGCAGCACCACAGGGGGTGGAAACACCATATATTTT
CASSTTGGGNTIYF
>-|-|TRBV28|TRBJ2-7
TGTGCCAGCAGTTTAGGACTTTCCTACGAGCAGTACTTC
CASSLGLSYEQYF
>-|TRBD1|TRBV6-1|TRBJ1-1
TGTGCCAGCAGTGAAGATAGGGGGCGCGTCACTGAAGCTTTCTTT
CASSEDRGRVTEAFF
>-|-|TRBV9|TRBJ2-7
TGTGCCAGCAGCCCCAAAGGGGGGGGTGGTCTCTACGAGCAGTACTTC
CASSPKGGGGLYEQYF
>-|TRBD2|TRBV5-6|TRBJ2-7
TGTGCCAGCGGGCCTTGGGGGGGCTACGAGCAGTACTTC
CASGPWGGYEQYF
>-|TRBD2|TRBV5-1|TRBJ2-2
TGCGCCAGCAGCTTGGTTAGCGGGAGGGACCCCGGGGAGCTGTTTTTT
CASSLVSGRDPGELFF
>-|-|TRBV30|TRBJ1-1
TGTGCCTGGGGATCAAACACTGAAGCTTTCTTT
CAWGSNTEAFF
>-|-|TRBV5-1|TRBJ2-3
TGCGCCAGCACCCTAAACACAGATACGCAGTATTTT
CASTLNTDTQYF
>-|TRBD2|TRBV10-3|TRBJ2-2
TGTGCCATCAGTTTACTAGCGGAGAACACCGGGGAGCTGTTTTTT
CAISLLAENTGELFF
>-|-|TRBV28|TRBJ1-4
TGTGCCAGCAGATCCCCCGAGGGGGCAACTAATGAAAAACTGTTTTTT
CASRSPEGATNEKLFF
>-|-|TRBV6-5|TRBJ1-6
TGTGCCAGCAGTTACTCATCCCTACAGAATAATTCACCCCTCCACTTT
CASSYSSLQNNSPLHF
>-|-|TRBV6-5|TRBJ2-2
TGTGCCAGCAGCTACGGACAACCGAACACCGGGGAGCTGTTTTTT
CASSYGQPNTGELFF
>-|TRBD2|TRBV7-6|TRBJ2-1
TGTGCCAGCTCCGACCAGCGGGAGATGTACGATGAGCAGTTCTTC
CASSDQREMYDEQFF
>-|-|TRBV19|TRBJ1-1
TGTGCCAGTAGTATAGTCGGGGATCCTACTGAAGCTTTCTTT
CASSIVGDPTEAFF
>-|TRBD1|TRBV29-1|TRBJ2-7
TGCAGCGCGGCGGACAGGGGGCGAGGGTACGAGCAGTACTTC
CSAADRGRGYEQYF
>few|TRBD2|TRBV3-1/TRBV3-2|TRBJ2-7
TGTGCCAGCAGCCAAGGACTAGCGGGAGTTTCCGAGCAGTACTTC
CASSQGLAGVSEQYF
>-|TRBD1|TRBV7-9|TRBJ2-7
TGTGCCAGCAGCTTACTTGGAGAGACAGGGGGCGAGCAGTACTTC
CASSLLGETGGEQYF
>-|TRBD1|TRBV5-4|TRBJ2-5
TGTGCCAGCAGCGAGGGACAGGCCCGAGAGACCCAGTACTTC
CASSEGQARETQYF
>-|TRBD1|TRBV11-3|TRBJ2-2
TGTGCCAGCTCACAGGGGCCGCGCACCGGGGAGCTGTTTTTT
CASSQGPRTGELFF
>-|TRBD1|TRBV19|TRBJ1-6
TGTGCCAGTAGTATATCGGACAGGGCGGTTAATTCACCCCTCCACTTT
CASSISDRAVNSPLHF
>few|TRBD1|TRBV23-1|TRBJ1-3
TGCGCCAGCAGTCCAATCTACGGACAGGGGAACTCTGGAAACACCATATATTTT
CASSPIYGQGNSGNTIYF
>-|TRBD2|TRBV3-1/TRBV3-2|TRBJ2-1
TGTGCCAGCAGCACGCTAGCGGGAGTCTCCGAGCAGTTCTTC
CASSTLAGVSEQFF
>-|TRBD1|TRBV19|TRBJ2-1
TGTGCCAGTAGTGCAGGGACAGTATCCTACAATGAGCAGTTCTTC
CASSAGTVSYNEQFF
>-|TRBD2|TRBV5-8|TRBJ2-2
TGTGCCAGCAGCTTGGTTCTTAGCGGGAGGAAGAACACCGGGGAGCTGTTTTTT
CASSLVLSGRKNTGELFF
>-|TRBD2|TRBV14|TRBJ2-2
TGTGCCAGCAGCCAATTTACTAGCGGCAAGAACACCGGGGAGCTGTTTTTT
CASSQFTSGKNTGELFF
>-|TRBD2|TRBV7-6|TRBJ2-1
TGTGCCAGCAGCTCTGGCAAGGCGGGAGTCTACAATGAGCAGTTCTTC
CASSSGKAGVYNEQFF
>-|-|TRBV5-5|TRBJ1-6
TGTGCCAGCAGCTTGCCAGGGGCTTTTAATTCACCCCTCCACTTT
CASSLPGAFNSPLHF
>-|-|TRBV5-1|TRBJ1-1
TGCGCCAGCAGCTTGGGTACAGAGTTGAACACTGAAGCTTTCTTT
CASSLGTELNTEAFF
>-|TRBD1|TRBV28|TRBJ1-5
TGTGCCAGCAGACTGACAGGGGATAGCAATCAGCCCCAGCATTTT
CASRLTGDSNQPQHF
>-|TRBD1|TRBV6-4|TRBJ1-6
TGTGCCAGCAGTGACTCGCCCGGACAGGGAAATTCACCCCTCCACTTT
CASSDSPGQGNSPLHF
>-|-|TRBV7-8|TRBJ2-1
TGTGCCAGCAGCCCAGGGAGGAAGAAAAAATACAATGAGCAGTTCTTC
CASSPGRKKKYNEQFF
>-|-|TRBV5-1|TRBJ2-3
TGCGCCAGCAGCTCCTCAGGGGCCGCCACAGATACGCAGTATTTT
CASSSSGAATDTQYF
>-|-|TRBV18|TRBJ1-4
TGTGCCAGCTCACCACCCTTCGCAGATGCAACTAATGAAAAACTGTTTTTT
CASSPPFADATNEKLFF